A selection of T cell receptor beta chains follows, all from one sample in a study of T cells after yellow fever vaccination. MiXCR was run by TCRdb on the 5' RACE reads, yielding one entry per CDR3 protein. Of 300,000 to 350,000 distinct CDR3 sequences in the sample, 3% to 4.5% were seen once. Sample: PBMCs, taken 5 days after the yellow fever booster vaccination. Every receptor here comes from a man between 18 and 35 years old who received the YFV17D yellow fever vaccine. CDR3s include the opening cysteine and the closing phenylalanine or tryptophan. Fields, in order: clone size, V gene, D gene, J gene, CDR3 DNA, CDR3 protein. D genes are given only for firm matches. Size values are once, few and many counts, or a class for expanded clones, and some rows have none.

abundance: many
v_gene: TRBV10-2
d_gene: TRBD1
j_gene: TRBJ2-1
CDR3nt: TGCGCCACCACGACAGGGAATTTCTACAATGAGCAGTTCTTC
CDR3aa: CATTTGNFYNEQFF

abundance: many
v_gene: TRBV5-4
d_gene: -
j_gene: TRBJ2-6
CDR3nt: TGTGCCAGCAGCTTGGGAGCCGGGGCCAACGTCCTGACTTTC
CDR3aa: CASSLGAGANVLTF

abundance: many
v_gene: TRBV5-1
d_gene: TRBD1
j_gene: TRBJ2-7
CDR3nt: TGCGCCAGCAGCCTCCCGGGACAGAGCTCCTACGAGCAGTACTTC
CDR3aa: CASSLPGQSSYEQYF

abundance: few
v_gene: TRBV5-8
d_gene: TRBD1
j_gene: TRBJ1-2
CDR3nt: TGTGCCAGCAGCGTGGGCCCCGGGACAGGGGGCTACACCTTC
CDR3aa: CASSVGPGTGGYTF

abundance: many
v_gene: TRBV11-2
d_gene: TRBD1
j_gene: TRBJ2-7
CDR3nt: TGTGCCAGCAACGGGGGCGGACAGGGCCTTTTCGAGCAGTACTTC
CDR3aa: CASNGGGQGLFEQYF

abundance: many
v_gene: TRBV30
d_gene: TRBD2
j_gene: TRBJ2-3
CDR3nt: TGTGCCTGGAGTGTCGGTCTAGCGGGGTTCACAGATACGCAGTATTTT
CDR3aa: CAWSVGLAGFTDTQYF

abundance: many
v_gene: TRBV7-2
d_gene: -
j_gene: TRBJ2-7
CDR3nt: TGTGCCAGCAGAACGGGGGGCAGCTCCTACGAGCAGTACTTC
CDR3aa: CASRTGGSSYEQYF

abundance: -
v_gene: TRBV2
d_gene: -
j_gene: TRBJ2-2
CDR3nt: TGTGCCAGCAGTCGTTGGACCGGGGAGCTGTTTTTT
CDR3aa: CASSRWTGELFF

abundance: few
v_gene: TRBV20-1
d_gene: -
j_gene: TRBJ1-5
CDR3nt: TGCAGTGCTAAAGGTAGCAATCAGCCCCAGCATTTT
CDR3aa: CSAKGSNQPQHF

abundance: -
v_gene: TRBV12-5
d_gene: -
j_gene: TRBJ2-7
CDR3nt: TGTGCTAGTGGTTTGGTACTGGAGGGAATCAACTCCTACGAGCAGTACTTC
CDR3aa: CASGLVLEGINSYEQYF

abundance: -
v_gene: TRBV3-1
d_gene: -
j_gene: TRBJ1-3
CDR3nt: TGTGCCAGCAGCCCACTCCGGGACCATTTCGGACACACCATATATTTT
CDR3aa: CASSPLRDHFGHTIYF

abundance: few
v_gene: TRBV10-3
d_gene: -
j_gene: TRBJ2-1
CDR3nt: TGTGCCATCAGTCCTTGGCAGGGGGGGGACAATGAGCAGTTCTTC
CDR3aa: CAISPWQGGDNEQFF

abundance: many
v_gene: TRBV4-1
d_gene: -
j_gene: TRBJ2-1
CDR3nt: TGCGCCAGCAGCGTAACAGCGGCGCCCTCGGGTTACAATGAGCAGTTCTTC
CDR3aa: CASSVTAAPSGYNEQFF

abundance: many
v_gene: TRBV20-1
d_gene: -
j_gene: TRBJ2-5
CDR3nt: TGCAGTGCTATGGACAGCCAAGAGACCCAGTACTTC
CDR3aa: CSAMDSQETQYF

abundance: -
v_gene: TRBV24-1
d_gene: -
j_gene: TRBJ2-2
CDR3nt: TGTGCCACCAGTACGATGTTACAGGGAACCGGGGAGCTGTTTTTT
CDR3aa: CATSTMLQGTGELFF

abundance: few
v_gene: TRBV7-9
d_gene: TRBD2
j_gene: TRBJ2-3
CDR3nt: TGTGCCAGCAGCCCCCTAGCGGGGGGTTCCGATACGCAGTATTTT
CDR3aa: CASSPLAGGSDTQYF

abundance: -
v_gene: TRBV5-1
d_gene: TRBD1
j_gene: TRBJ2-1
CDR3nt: TGCGCCAGCAGCGAAACCGGGACAGTTTACAATGAGCAGTTCTTC
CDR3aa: CASSETGTVYNEQFF

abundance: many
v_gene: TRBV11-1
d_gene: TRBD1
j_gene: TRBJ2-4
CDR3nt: TGTGCCAGCAGCGATATGACCGGGACAGGGGCATACTTC
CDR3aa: CASSDMTGTGAYF

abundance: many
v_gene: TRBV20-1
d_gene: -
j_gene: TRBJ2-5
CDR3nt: TGCAGTGCTAGATATCTTTTACAGAACCAAGAGACCCAGTACTTC
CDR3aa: CSARYLLQNQETQYF

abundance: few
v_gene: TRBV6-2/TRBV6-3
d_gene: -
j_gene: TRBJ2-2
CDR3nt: TGTGCCAGCAGTCTTCTGGTCGATATAAACACCGGGGAGCTGTTTTTT
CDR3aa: CASSLLVDINTGELFF

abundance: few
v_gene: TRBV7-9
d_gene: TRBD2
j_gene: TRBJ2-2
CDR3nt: TGTGCCAGCAGCTTCTCGGGACCAGCGGGGGGGCCGCCCGGGGAGCTGTTTTTT
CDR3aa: CASSFSGPAGGPPGELFF

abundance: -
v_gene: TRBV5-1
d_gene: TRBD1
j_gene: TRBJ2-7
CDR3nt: TGCGCCAGCAGCTTGTTCCTCACAGGGGGAAACGAGCAGTACTTC
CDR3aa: CASSLFLTGGNEQYF

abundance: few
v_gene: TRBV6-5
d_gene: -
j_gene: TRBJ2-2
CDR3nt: TGTGCCAGCAGCCGGGACACGAACACCGGGGAGCTGTTTTTT
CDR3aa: CASSRDTNTGELFF

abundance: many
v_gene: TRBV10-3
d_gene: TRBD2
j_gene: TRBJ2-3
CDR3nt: TGTGCCATCAGCCAGGGACTAGCGCCCGATACGCAGTATTTT
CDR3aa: CAISQGLAPDTQYF